This T cell receptor (beta chain) was documented in a study of shared clonotypes between healthy human individuals. For sorted subsets, approximately 0.2 ug DNA per replicate equaled around 30,000 T cell genomes. Repertoires were generated with immunoSEQ multiplex PCR, while TCRdb's copy carries only in-frame clones and drops some. The data contain about 1.5 million clones, approximately 98% of them singletons. The clonotype comes from a young man in good health. Material for sequencing was naive CD4+ T cells sorted from blood. Subset denoted: CD45RA+ positively selected.

Written as DNA, the CDR3 is TGTGCCAGCAGCGCGACAGGGGCCAAAAACATTCAGTACTTC. It codes for CASSATGAKNIQYF. V is TRBV9 and J is TRBJ2-4, with 7 bases fitting TRBD1. Germline V gives CDR1 SGDLS, CDR2 YYNGEE. The V and J ends lost 3 bases and 1 base, in that order; junction bases with no gene match: 1. The CDR3 length is 14 residues. The full variable domain, completed using reference TRBV9 and TRBJ2-4, is DSGVTQTPKHLITATGQRVTLRCSPRSGDLSVYWYQQSLDQGLQFLIQYYNGEERAKGNILERFSAQQFPDLHSELNLSSLELGDSALYFCASSATGAKNIQYFGAGTRLSVL.